The 17 T cell receptor beta chains given below trace back to one sample, sequenced in a study of cytomegalovirus exposure and HLA in healthy donors. The PCR was carried out with 60 Vbeta primers and 13 Jbeta primers. Only in-frame clones appear in the TCRdb table, and some are missing; sequencing was by immunoSEQ multiplex PCR. Of about 160,000 clones listed, 80% are singletons. Specimen: PBMCs. These receptor sequences come from a man between 18 and 35 years old in good health and CMV-seropositive.

The chain links TRBV28 to TRBJ2-7, with D possibly matching TRBD2 (5 bases). The germline CDR1 and CDR2 sequences are MDHEN and SYDVKM. The germline V and J ends were trimmed by 6 bases and 12 bases, with 18 bases remaining between them. CDR3 length equals 12 residues. CDR3 sequence (DNA): TGTGCCAGCAGCATCAGACCCGGGGAACCGTACTTC. Translated, it gives CASSIRPGEPYF. The variable domain in full, completed from reference TRBV28 and TRBJ2-7, reads DVKVTQSSRYLVKRTGEKVFLECVQDMDHENMFWYRQDPGLGLRLIYFSYDVKMKEKGDIPEGYSVSREKKERFSLILESASTNQTSMYLCASSIRPGEPYFGPGTRLTVT.

This sequence joins TRBV4-2 and TRBJ2-3, with D possibly matching TRBD1 (6 bases). Germline V gene lookup returns CDR1 LGHNA and CDR2 YNFKEQ. Trimming cost V 3 bases and J 4 bases, with 20 bases left between them. The CDR3 sequence is 17 residues long. This CDR3 reads CASSQVIQGVGPDTQYF. Written as DNA, the CDR3 is TGTGCCAGCAGCCAGGTCATACAGGGCGTCGGGCCAGATACGCAGTATTTT.

The genes are TRBV6-5 and TRBJ2-5; no definite D call. The CDR3 runs 14 residues. The V and J ends lost 6 bases and 5 bases respectively, with 16 bases between them. CDR1 and CDR2 from the germline V gene are MNHEY and SVGAGI. In DNA, the CDR3 is TGTGCCAGCAGCCTCCTCTCCCAGGTTGAGACCCAGTACTTC. As protein: CASSLLSQVETQYF.

V gene TRBV6-5 combines with J gene TRBJ1-2; the D is unclear. Germline V gene lookup returns CDR1 MNHEY and CDR2 SVGAGI. Trimming took off 3 bases at V and 5 bases at J, with 13 bases between the two ends. This CDR3 spans 14 amino acids. The CDR3 sequence is CASSYSGERYGYTF. Written as DNA, the CDR3 is TGTGCCAGCAGTTATTCTGGGGAGAGGTATGGCTACACCTTC.

This CDR3 is CASSWTANSNQPQHF. The CDR3 DNA reads as TGTGCCAGCAGCTGGACAGCTAATAGCAATCAGCCCCAGCATTTT. The chain links TRBV5-5 to TRBJ1-5; TRBD1 might be the D (6 bases). The V gene's germline CDR1 is SGHKS and CDR2 YYEKEE (reference sequence). With 3 bases removed from V and 0 bases from J, the gap between germline ends came to 10 bases. This CDR3 contains 15 residues.

The V call is TRBV7-2, the J call TRBJ2-3; D is undetermined. CDR3 length: 13 amino acids. The V and J ends lost 4 bases and 4 bases respectively, with 9 bases between them. Germline lookup yields CDR1 SGHTA and CDR2 FQGNSA. The CDR3 DNA reads TGTGCCAGCAGCTCCCTCACATCAGATACGCAGTATTTT. Its protein product is CASSSLTSDTQYF.

Only a few counts were recorded for this clone. The chain carries TRBV6-6 and TRBJ2-1; weak D call: TRBD1 (6 bases). CDR3 length: 15 amino acids. Trimming took off 5 bases at V and 0 bases at J, with 11 bases between the two ends. The germline V gene has CDR1 MNHNY and CDR2 SVGAGI (reference sequence). CDR3 nucleotides: TGTGCCAGCAGTACCACAGGGAGCTCCTACAATGAGCAGTTCTTC. Protein: CASSTTGSSYNEQFF.

This sequence joins TRBV7-6 and TRBJ1-2; TRBD1 aligns across 7 bases. The germline gives CDR1 SGHVS, CDR2 FNYEAQ. The CDR3 runs 14 residues. Germline trimming cut 2 bases from V and 5 bases from J; bases unmatched to any gene: 5. The CDR3 spells CASSLSPGQYGYTF. CDR3 sequence (DNA): TGTGCCAGCAGCTTATCTCCGGGACAGTATGGCTACACCTTC. The full variable domain, rest sourced from reference TRBV7-6 and TRBJ1-2, is GAGVSQSPRYKVTKRGQDVALRCDPISGHVSLYWYRQALGQGPEFLTYFNYEAQQDKSGLPNDRFSAERPEGSISTLTIQRTEQRDSAMYRCASSLSPGQYGYTFGSGTRLTVV.

The chain uses TRBV2 and TRBJ1-6; D remains unclear. This CDR3 is built from 14 residues. The germline V and J ends were trimmed by 7 bases and 7 bases, with 14 bases remaining between them. CDR1 and CDR2 (germline): SNHLY, FYNNEI. DNA of the CDR3: TGTGCCAGCAATGCAGGCCGCGAAAATTCACCCCTCCACTTT. Protein sequence: CASNAGRENSPLHF.

The chain joins TRBV10-1 to TRBJ2-7; 10 bases align to TRBD1. Germline CDR1 is WNHNN and CDR2 is SYGVQD (reference sequence). There are 16 residues in the CDR3. Trimming took 4 bases from V and 6 from J; bases not matched to a gene: 12. The CDR3 loop is CASSVGRDRGLFEQYF. In DNA form, the CDR3 reads TGCGCCAGCAGTGTTGGCCGGGACAGGGGCCTCTTCGAGCAGTACTTC.

This clone was picked up one time. The genes are TRBV29-1 and TRBJ2-5; 9 bases map to TRBD2. Matching the DNA end better, TRBJ2-7 makes the J call doubtful. The CDR3 extends over 16 amino acids. Germline V CDR1 and CDR2: SQVTM, ANQGSEA. CDR3 loop: CSVEDASGRTTDEQYF. The DNA for the CDR3 is TGCAGCGTTGAAGATGCGAGCGGGAGGACTACCGACGAGCAGTACTTC.

This rearrangement joins TRBV5-4 to TRBJ2-5; 16 bases are a match to TRBD2. Losses at the gene ends were 5 bases for V and 5 bases for J; bases not matched to a gene: 6. Germline V gene data show CDR1 as SGHNT and CDR2 as YYREEE (reference sequence). The CDR3 totals 16 residues. The CDR3 is CASRGTSGGERETQYF. The CDR3 DNA reads as TGTGCCAGCAGAGGGACTAGCGGGGGGGAGCGGGAGACCCAGTACTTC. The full variable domain, rest sourced from reference TRBV5-4 and TRBJ2-5, is ETGVTQSPTHLIKTRGQQVTLRCSSQSGHNTVSWYQQALGQGPQFIFQYYREEENGRGNFPPRFSGLQFPNYSSELNVNALELDDSALYLCASRGTSGGERETQYFGPGTRLLVL.

The chain has TRBV6-5 and TRBJ2-2; perhaps TRBD2 as D (6 bases). Germline V gene sequence: CDR1 MNHEY, CDR2 SVGAGI. Between the trimmed V and J ends, which lost 6 bases and 5 bases, there was a span of 10 bases. CDR3 length: 13 residues. As DNA, the CDR3 is TGTGCCAGCAGCCTCGGGAGAACCGGGGAGCTGTTTTTT. Translating gives CASSLGRTGELFF.

CDR3 nucleotide sequence: TGTGCCAGCAGCGTAGATCCCAGCGGTTACACAGATACGCAGTATTTT. Its protein product is CASSVDPSGYTDTQYF. This sequence joins TRBV9 and TRBJ2-3, with D perhaps TRBD2 (5 bases). The CDR3 totals 16 residues. Germline V lookup: CDR1 SGDLS, CDR2 YYNGEE. Trimming cost V 0 bases and J 2 bases, with 13 bases left between them.

The genes are TRBV27 and TRBJ2-3, with D uncertain. The germline V and J ends were trimmed by 5 bases and 6 bases, with 9 bases remaining between them. Germline-derived CDR1 and CDR2 are MNHEY and SMNVEV (reference sequence). The CDR3 spans 12 residues. The CDR3 here is CASSRDTDTQYF. For the CDR3, the DNA is TGTGCCAGCAGTCGAGACACCGATACGCAGTATTTT.

This sequence joins TRBV2 and TRBJ2-3, with 9 bases fitting TRBD2. Germline V gives CDR1 SNHLY, CDR2 FYNNEI. The CDR3 loop spans 15 amino acids. V lost 7 bases to trimming and J lost 2 bases; unmatched junction nucleotides: 7. In DNA, the CDR3 is TGTGCCAGCAAGTTGACTAGCGGAATCACAGATACGCAGTATTTT. This translates into CASKLTSGITDTQYF.

The chain links TRBV6-5 to TRBJ1-2; D remains unclear. CDR3 length: 16 residues. Germline V gives CDR1 MNHEY, CDR2 SVGAGI. Deletions cut 2 bases from V and 5 bases from J, with 18 bases between. CDR3 loop: CASSYNPSGGLYGYTF. The CDR3 coding sequence is TGTGCCAGCAGTTACAACCCGTCGGGCGGGCTTTATGGCTACACCTTC.